These T cell receptor beta chains were read from a single sample in a study of cytomegalovirus exposure and HLA in healthy donors. Here immunoSEQ multiplex PCR was the method, and the copy in TCRdb shows in-frame clones only, minus some. This sample has roughly 60,000 clones, with about 91% found just once. Material for sequencing was PBMCs. The source is a young woman in good health and CMV-seronegative. Each CDR3 is given with its conserved first and last residue. The D gene is left open where the match is weak. A clone size is listed for some rows: how often the clone was seen (once, few, many), or a class if it is expanded.

d_gene | j_gene | abundance | v_gene | CDR3aa | CDR3nt
TRBD1 | TRBJ1-5 | NA | TRBV7-8 | CASSVRQGQAQHF | TGTGCCAGCAGCGTCCGACAGGGGCAAGCCCAGCATTTT
TRBD2 | TRBJ2-7 | NA | TRBV11-1 | CASSLSVSGSGVYEQYF | TGTGCCAGCAGCCTAAGCGTTAGCGGGAGTGGAGTTTACGAGCAGTACTTC
TRBD2 | TRBJ2-7 | NA | TRBV28 | CASNLAGATRAQYF | TGTGCCAGCAACCTAGCGGGAGCTACGCGGGCGCAGTACTTC
TRBD1 | TRBJ1-5 | NA | TRBV7-8 | CASSPGQNNQPQHF | TGTGCCAGCAGCCCGGGACAGAACAATCAGCCCCAGCATTTT
TRBD1 | TRBJ1-2 | once | TRBV30 | CAWNYGTGRGYTF | TGTGCCTGGAATTATGGGACAGGGAGAGGCTACACCTTC
NA | TRBJ1-1 | few | TRBV14 | CASSQVTGSTTEAFF | TGTGCCAGCAGCCAAGTAACAGGGTCGACGACTGAAGCTTTCTTT
TRBD2 | TRBJ2-1 | NA | TRBV30 | CAWRLAGGNEQFF | TGTGCCTGGAGACTAGCGGGAGGCAATGAGCAGTTCTTC
NA | TRBJ2-2 | NA | TRBV4-1 | CASSPPMGLNTGELFF | TGCGCCAGCAGCCCGCCCATGGGACTCAACACCGGGGAGCTGTTTTTT
NA | TRBJ2-1 | NA | TRBV7-8 | CASRKRRSNEQFF | TGTGCCAGTCGGAAAAGGAGGTCCAATGAGCAGTTCTTC
TRBD2 | TRBJ2-7 | NA | TRBV2 | CASSTSGRRLGQYF | TGTGCCAGCAGTACTAGCGGGAGGAGACTAGGGCAGTACTTC
NA | TRBJ2-7 | NA | TRBV19 | CASSPSNEGYEQYF | TGTGCCAGTAGTCCGTCGAATGAGGGCTACGAGCAGTACTTC
NA | TRBJ1-5 | NA | TRBV6-4 | CASSPSSNQPQHF | TGTGCCAGCAGTCCGTCTAGCAATCAGCCCCAGCATTTT
TRBD2 | TRBJ2-1 | NA | TRBV19 | CASSIVLAGLNEQFF | TGTGCCAGTAGTATAGTACTAGCGGGACTTAATGAGCAGTTCTTC
NA | TRBJ1-1 | NA | TRBV28 | CASSLRATEAFF | TGTGCCAGCAGTCTCAGGGCCACTGAAGCTTTCTTT
NA | TRBJ2-3 | NA | TRBV5-1 | CASSPGLQGSSDTQYF | TGCGCCAGCAGCCCGGGACTCCAAGGGAGCTCAGATACGCAGTATTTT
NA | TRBJ2-7 | NA | TRBV18 | CASSGTSYEQYF | TGTGCCAGCTCGGGGACATCTTACGAGCAGTACTTC
NA | TRBJ2-5 | NA | TRBV10-3 | CAISPDAGETQYF | TGTGCCATCTCCCCGGATGCGGGAGAGACCCAGTACTTC
NA | TRBJ1-4 | NA | TRBV28 | CASRHPGEGEKLFF | TGTGCCAGCAGGCACCCAGGGGAGGGTGAAAAACTGTTTTTT
NA | TRBJ1-5 | NA | TRBV2 | CASAMGQGRRQPQHF | TGTGCCAGCGCAATGGGGCAAGGAAGACGTCAGCCCCAGCATTTT
TRBD2 | TRBJ2-1 | NA | TRBV11-2 | CASSSGLAGSEQFF | TGTGCCAGCAGCTCCGGACTAGCGGGAAGTGAGCAGTTCTTC
NA | TRBJ2-2 | NA | TRBV16 | CASSQSRGNTGELFF | TGTGCCAGCAGCCAATCAAGGGGGAACACCGGGGAGCTGTTTTTT
TRBD1 | TRBJ2-7 | NA | TRBV18 | CASSGDSFVGEQYF | TGTGCCAGCTCTGGGGACAGCTTTGTGGGCGAGCAGTACTTC
NA | TRBJ1-2 | few | TRBV5-6 | CASSSTGFYGYTF | TGTGCCAGCAGCAGCACAGGTTTTTATGGCTACACCTTC
NA | TRBJ1-2 | NA | TRBV10-3 | CAISETRQGGPQYGYTF | TGTGCCATCAGTGAGACCCGGCAGGGCGGACCTCAATATGGCTACACCTTC
NA | TRBJ1-2 | NA | TRBV29-1 | CSVGGTSGAVGYTF | TGCAGCGTCGGGGGGACCTCAGGGGCGGTTGGCTACACCTTC
TRBD2 | TRBJ2-3 | few | TRBV30 | CAWSVTGRAADTQYF | TGTGCCTGGAGTGTAACCGGGAGGGCGGCAGATACGCAGTATTTT
NA | TRBJ1-1 | NA | TRBV7-8 | CASSLNLGVNTEAFF | TGTGCCAGCAGCCTCAACCTCGGGGTAAACACTGAAGCTTTCTTT
NA | TRBJ2-4 | NA | TRBV30 | CAWSGASLAKNIQYF | TGTGCCTGGAGTGGAGCTAGCCTGGCCAAAAACATTCAGTACTTC
TRBD1 | TRBJ2-3 | NA | TRBV7-9 | CASPDTGDLTDTQYF | TGTGCCAGCCCCGACACAGGGGATCTCACAGATACGCAGTATTTT
TRBD1 | TRBJ1-2 | NA | TRBV4-1 | CASSQETGGGYGYTF | TGCGCCAGCAGCCAAGAAACAGGGGGCGGATATGGCTACACCTTC
NA | TRBJ2-4 | NA | TRBV6-5 | CASSYRGQSNIQYF | TGTGCCAGCAGTTACCGAGGACAGTCAAACATTCAGTACTTC
TRBD1 | TRBJ2-7 | NA | TRBV11-2 | CASSSRKWTGAVGEQYF | TGTGCCAGCAGCTCTCGCAAATGGACAGGGGCAGTAGGCGAGCAGTACTTC
TRBD2 | TRBJ2-3 | NA | TRBV5-5 | CASSLVVAGRPDTQYF | TGTGCCAGCAGCTTGGTGGTAGCGGGCCGGCCAGATACGCAGTATTTT
TRBD1 | TRBJ1-4 | NA | TRBV30 | CAWSPGQGGFNEKLFF | TGTGCCTGGAGCCCTGGACAGGGGGGTTTTAATGAAAAACTGTTTTTT
NA | TRBJ2-7 | NA | TRBV4-1 | CASSQDIIRAAGEQYF | TGCGCCAGCAGCCAAGATATAATCCGGGCGGCGGGGGAGCAGTACTTC
TRBD2 | TRBJ2-3 | once | TRBV2 | CASMGSSAGGRKWRDTQYF | TGTGCCAGCATGGGCTCTTCTGCGGGAGGGCGAAAATGGCGAGATACGCAGTATTTT
TRBD1 | TRBJ2-1 | NA | TRBV7-2 | CASSFRQGSLLYEQFF | TGTGCCAGCAGCTTCCGACAGGGGAGCCTATTGTATGAGCAGTTCTTC
NA | TRBJ2-3 | NA | TRBV9 | CASSVTEGIAGTDTQYF | TGTGCCAGCAGCGTAACCGAGGGCATAGCGGGCACAGATACGCAGTATTTT
TRBD1 | TRBJ1-3 | NA | TRBV6-6 | CASSPGTGLVGNTIYF | TGTGCCAGCAGCCCCGGGACAGGGCTAGTCGGAAACACCATATATTTT
TRBD1 | TRBJ1-2 | NA | TRBV28 | CASRRTGRGYTF | TGTGCCAGCAGGCGGACAGGCCGGGGCTACACCTTC
NA | TRBJ2-1 | NA | TRBV2 | CASRVTSSNEQFF | TGTGCCAGCAGAGTGACTAGTTCCAATGAGCAGTTCTTC
TRBD1 | TRBJ2-5 | NA | TRBV6-1 | CASNRQGQETQYF | TGTGCCAGCAATCGACAGGGGCAAGAGACCCAGTACTTC